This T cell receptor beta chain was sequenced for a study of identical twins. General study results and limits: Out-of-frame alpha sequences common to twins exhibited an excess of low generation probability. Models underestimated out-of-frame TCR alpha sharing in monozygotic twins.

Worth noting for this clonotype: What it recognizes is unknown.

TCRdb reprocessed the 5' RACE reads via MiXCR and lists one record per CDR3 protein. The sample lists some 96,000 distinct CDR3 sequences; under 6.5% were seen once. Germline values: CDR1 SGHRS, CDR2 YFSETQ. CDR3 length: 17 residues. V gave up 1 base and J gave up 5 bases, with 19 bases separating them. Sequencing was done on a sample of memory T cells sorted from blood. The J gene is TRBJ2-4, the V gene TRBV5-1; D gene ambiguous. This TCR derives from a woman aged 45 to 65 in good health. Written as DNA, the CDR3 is TGCGCCAGCAGCTTGATGAATTTCGGAAACCCTGAAAACATTCAGTACTTC. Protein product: CASSLMNFGNPENIQYF.